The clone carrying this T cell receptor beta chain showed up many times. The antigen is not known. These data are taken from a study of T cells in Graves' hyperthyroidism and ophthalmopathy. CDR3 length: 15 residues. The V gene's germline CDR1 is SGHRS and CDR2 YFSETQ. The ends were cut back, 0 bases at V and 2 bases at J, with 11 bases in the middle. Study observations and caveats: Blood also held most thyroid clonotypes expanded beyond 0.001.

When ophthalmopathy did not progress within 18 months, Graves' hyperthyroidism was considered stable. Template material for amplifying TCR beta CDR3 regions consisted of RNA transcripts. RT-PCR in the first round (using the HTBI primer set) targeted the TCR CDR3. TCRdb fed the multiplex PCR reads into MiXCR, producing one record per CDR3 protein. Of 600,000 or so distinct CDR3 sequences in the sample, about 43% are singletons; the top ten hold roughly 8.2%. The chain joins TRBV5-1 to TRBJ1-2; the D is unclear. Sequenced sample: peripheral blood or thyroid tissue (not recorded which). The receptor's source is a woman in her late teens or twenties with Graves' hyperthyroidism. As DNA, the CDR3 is TGCGCCAGCAGCTTGGCCTTAAACCGAAACTATGGCTACACCTTC. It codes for CASSLALNRNYGYTF.